Below, 9 T cell receptor beta chains from the same sample are listed, as sequenced in a study of T and B cells in COVID-19 patients. Blood genomic DNA input for TRB amplification was about 240-500 ng. TRB rearrangements were amplified by multiplex PCR with BIOMED2 TRB-A/B primers. TCRdb fed the multiplex PCR reads into MiXCR, producing one record per CDR3 protein. The sample holds more than 5,000 distinct CDR3 sequences, about 33% seen once. The sample comprised blood. Receptors originate from a human donor with active COVID-19.

V gene TRBV7-9 combines with J gene TRBJ1-2, with D uncertain. The germline V gene encodes CDR1 SEHNR and CDR2 FQNEAQ (reference sequence). Between the trimmed V and J ends, which lost 2 bases and 2 bases, there was a span of 12 bases. The CDR3 sequence is 15 residues long. CDR3 residues: CASSLWQTVNYGYTF. The CDR3 DNA follows: TGTGCCAGCAGCTTATGGCAGACGGTAAACTATGGCTACACCTTC.

Within the sample, this clonotype is medium-sized. The DNA of the CDR3 is TGCAGCGGGGTGTTAGCGGGAACCGAGCAGTACTTC. Protein sequence: CSGVLAGTEQYF. The gene calls are TRBV29-1 and TRBJ2-7, with 8 positions matching TRBD2. CDR1 and CDR2 from the germline V gene are SQVTM and ANQGSEA. The CDR3 has 12 residues. Germline trimming cut 7 bases from V and 6 bases from J; bases unmatched to any gene: 8.

This clonotype was observed a few times. This chain links TRBV19 with TRBJ2-3; TRBD2 matches 8 bases. The ends lost 1 base at V and 4 bases at J; junction bases unmatched: 10. The CDR3 loop spans 17 amino acids. Germline values: CDR1 LNHDA, CDR2 SQIVND (reference sequence). The CDR3 sequence is CASSIGGAAGEPDTQYF. The CDR3 nucleotides are TGTGCCAGTAGTATAGGAGGAGCAGCGGGAGAACCAGATACGCAGTATTTT.

The chain uses TRBV20-1 and TRBJ2-3, with TRBD2 matching 7 bases. The CDR3 runs to 14 residues. The junction had 7 bases not matched to a gene; V was cut back by 4 bases and J by 3 bases. Germline values: CDR1 DFQATT, CDR2 SNEGSKA (reference sequence). CDR3 protein: CSATSGERTDTQYF. The CDR3 region has the DNA TGCAGTGCTACTAGCGGCGAAAGGACAGATACGCAGTATTTT.

The V and J genes are TRBV5-5 and TRBJ2-1; 8 bases map to TRBD2. With V trimmed by 1 base and J by 5 bases, 11 bases remained unmatched. The CDR3 length is 17 residues. Germline loops: CDR1 SGHKS, CDR2 YYEKEE (reference sequence). In DNA form, the CDR3 reads TGTGCCAGCAGCTTGTACCATGGCGGGGGGTCGGACAATGAGCAGTTCTTC. Its protein product is CASSLYHGGGSDNEQFF.

The chain carries TRBV5-4 and TRBJ1-4, with 9 nucleotides matching TRBD1. The ends lost 4 bases at V and 6 bases at J; junction bases unmatched: 4. The length of the CDR3 is 14 residues. Germline CDR1 SGHNT, CDR2 YYREEE (reference sequence). CDR3 DNA: TGTGCCAGCAGCAAGACAGGGGGGGATGAAAAACTGTTTTTT. Amino acids: CASSKTGGDEKLFF.

This clonotype was detected many times. The J gene is TRBJ2-2, the V gene TRBV19; 9 nucleotides align to TRBD1. J was trimmed by 1 base and V by 10 bases; bases with no gene match: 7. Germline CDR1 is LNHDA and CDR2 is SQIVND (reference sequence). CDR3 length: 15 residues. The CDR3 nucleotides are TGTGCCACCATCGGGGACAGGGTGAACACCGGGGAGCTGTTTTTT. This translates into CATIGDRVNTGELFF.

The J gene is TRBJ2-1, the V gene TRBV6-2 or TRBV6-3; the match to TRBD2 covers 8 bases. Unmatched junction bases numbered 4, after V lost 2 bases and J lost 4 bases. The germline V gene has CDR1 MNHEY and CDR2 SVGEGT. The CDR3 consists of 15 residues. DNA of the CDR3: TGTGCCAGCAGTTACGCGAGCGGGAGATACAATGAGCAGTTCTTC. This sequence encodes CASSYASGRYNEQFF.

This sequence joins TRBV12-3 or TRBV12-4 and TRBJ2-7; D remains ambiguous. Trimming removed 7 bases at V and 2 bases at J, with 9 bases between. The CDR3 is made up of 12 amino acids. The CDR3 region is CASNLGPYEQYF. In nucleotides, the CDR3 is TGTGCCAGCAACTTAGGACCCTACGAGCAGTACTTC.